This TCR beta chain emerged from a study of T cell responses to AZD1222 COVID-19 vaccine. Sequencing was performed with immunoSEQ multiplex PCR; in TCRdb, only in-frame clones are kept and a portion is missing. The profile shows roughly 95,000 clones, 92% of them singletons. Germline CDR1 LNHNV, CDR2 YYDKDF (reference sequence). CDR3 size: 16 residues. Trimming took 0 bases from V and 0 from J, leaving 11 bases between them. As regards this clone: Its specificity is not known.

Pooled together were second doses at about 4 or about 12 weeks. General study results and limits: Unmutated variant regions are reportedly targeted by nearly half of spike-specific TCRs. Regions 160-218 and 743-854 held dominance among vaccine-associated CD4 TCRs, which spanned spike. Most donors were white British and more were female, and clonal diversity was possibly underestimated.

The chain joins TRBV15 to TRBJ1-1; D call uncertain. The sequencing used peripheral blood, collected 28 days after the second AZD1222 dose. This TCR came from an adult who received the AZD1222 COVID-19 vaccine. The CDR3 nucleotides read TGTGCCACCAGCAGAGAGGCAGGAGGATTGAACACTGAAGCTTTCTTT. Translated: CATSREAGGLNTEAFF.